The 9 T cell receptor beta chains in this list originate from one sample, sequenced in a study of cytomegalovirus exposure and HLA in healthy donors. Use of 60 Vbeta and 13 Jbeta primers characterized the PCR. Profiled with immunoSEQ multiplex PCR; TCRdb holds only in-frame clones, not every one. The data hold about 190,000 clones, with 60% to 80% observed a single time. The sequencing input was PBMCs. The receptors shown here come from a young woman in good health and CMV-seropositive.

The CDR3 DNA reads TGTGCCAGTAGCCTTGAGAAAAGTATTTCTGGAAACACCATATATTTT. It is translated as CASSLEKSISGNTIYF. The chain recombines TRBV19 with TRBJ1-3; D unresolved. Trimming cost V 6 bases and J 1 base, with 16 bases left between them. Germline V lookup: CDR1 LNHDA, CDR2 SQIVND (reference sequence). The CDR3 contains 16 residues. The variable domain in full, with the rest retrieved from reference TRBV19 and TRBJ1-3, is DGGITQSPKYLFRKEGQNVTLSCEQNLNHDAMYWYRQDPGQGLRLIYYSQIVNDFQKGDIAEGYSVSREKKESFPLTVTSAQKNPTAFYLCASSLEKSISGNTIYFGEGSWLTVV.

This chain links TRBV19 with TRBJ1-5; D is ambiguous. In germline, CDR1 is LNHDA, CDR2 SQIVND (reference sequence). V was clipped by 1 base and J by 9 bases, with 13 bases between them. The length of the CDR3 is 14 residues. The CDR3 sequence is CASSIAHDSGPQHF. The CDR3 DNA reads as TGTGCCAGTAGTATAGCCCACGATTCAGGGCCCCAGCATTTT.

This chain joins TRBV19 and TRBJ2-2; 9 bases match TRBD2. This CDR3 is 16 amino acids long. Unmatched junction bases numbered 7, after V lost 8 bases and J lost 0 bases. Looked up from germline, CDR1 is LNHDA and CDR2 is SQIVND (reference sequence). The CDR3 loop is CASGYLAGANTGELFF. The DNA of the CDR3 is TGTGCCAGTGGCTACTTAGCGGGAGCGAACACCGGGGAGCTGTTTTTT.

The rearrangement links TRBV2 to TRBJ1-4, with 7 bases identical to TRBD1. The V gene's germline CDR1 is SNHLY and CDR2 FYNNEI. The CDR3 covers 14 residues. J gave up 4 bases and V 6 bases, and 5 bases lay outside the gene matches. CDR3 protein: CASRQGEHNEKLFF. The DNA for the CDR3 is TGTGCCAGCAGGCAGGGGGAGCATAATGAAAAACTGTTTTTT.

This clone has just a few counts. The V call is TRBV28, the J call TRBJ1-1; weak D call: TRBD1 (5 bases). This CDR3 contains 12 residues. V was cut by 7 bases and J by 1 base, with 7 bases left in between. Germline lookup yields CDR1 MDHEN and CDR2 SYDVKM. As DNA, the CDR3 is TGTGCCAGCACCACAGGGAACACTGAAGCTTTCTTT. Protein product: CASTTGNTEAFF.

This clone occurred once. In nucleotides, the CDR3 is TGTGCCAGCTCACCATTGGAGCGGTCCCAAGATACGCAGTATTTT. Protein product: CASSPLERSQDTQYF. V usage is TRBV18 and J usage is TRBJ2-3; D is possibly TRBD2 (5 bases). V lost 2 bases to trimming and J lost 5 bases, with 14 bases between them. CDR3 length equals 15 residues. Germline V gives CDR1 KGHSH, CDR2 LQKENI.

The chain combines TRBV5-5 with TRBJ1-2; D not certain. The CDR3 covers 12 residues. The germline V gene encodes CDR1 SGHKS and CDR2 YYEKEE (reference sequence). Trimming pared 0 bases from V and 7 bases from J, leaving 7 bases between. The CDR3 sequence is CASSLDTRGYTF. The CDR3 DNA sequence: TGTGCCAGCAGCTTGGACACCCGTGGCTACACCTTC.

The table lists this clone with a count of one. The V gene is TRBV7-2, the J gene TRBJ2-3, with TRBD2 matching 9 bases. The trim removed 2 bases at V and 5 bases at J, leaving 14 bases unmatched. The CDR3 totals 18 residues. Germline CDR1 and CDR2: SGHTA and FQGNSA. The CDR3 loop is CASSLRSGLAGLEDTQYF. The CDR3 bases are TGTGCCAGCAGCTTAAGGTCTGGGCTAGCGGGACTGGAAGATACGCAGTATTTT.

The J gene is TRBJ1-1, the V gene TRBV6-4, with 8 nucleotides matching TRBD1. The CDR3 is made up of 15 amino acids. The J segment lost 2 bases and the V segment lost 2 bases, leaving 4 bases of the junction unmatched. Germline V CDR1 and CDR2: MRHNA, SNTAGT. The CDR3 DNA follows: TGTGCCAGCAGTGACCGCTCAGGGGGCAACACTGAAGCTTTCTTT. It translates to CASSDRSGGNTEAFF.